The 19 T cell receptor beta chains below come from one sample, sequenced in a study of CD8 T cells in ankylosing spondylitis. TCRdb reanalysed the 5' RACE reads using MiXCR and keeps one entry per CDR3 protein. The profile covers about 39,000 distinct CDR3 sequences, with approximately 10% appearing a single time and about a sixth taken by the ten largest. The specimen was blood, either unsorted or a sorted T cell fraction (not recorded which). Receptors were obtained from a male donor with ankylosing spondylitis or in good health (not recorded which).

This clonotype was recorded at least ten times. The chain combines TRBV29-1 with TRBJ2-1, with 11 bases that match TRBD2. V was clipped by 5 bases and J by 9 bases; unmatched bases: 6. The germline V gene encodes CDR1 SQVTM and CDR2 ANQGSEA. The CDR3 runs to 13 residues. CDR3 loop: CSVLLAGAIEQFF. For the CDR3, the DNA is TGCAGCGTTCTACTAGCGGGAGCGATTGAGCAGTTCTTC.

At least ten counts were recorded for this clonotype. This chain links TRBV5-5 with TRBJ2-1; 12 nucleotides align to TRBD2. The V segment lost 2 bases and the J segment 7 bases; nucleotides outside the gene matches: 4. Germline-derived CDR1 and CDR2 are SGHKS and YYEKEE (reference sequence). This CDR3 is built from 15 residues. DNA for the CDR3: TGTGCCAGCAGCTTACGCACTAGCGGGAGGAATGAGCAGTTCTTC. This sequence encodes CASSLRTSGRNEQFF. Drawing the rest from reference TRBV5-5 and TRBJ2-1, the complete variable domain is DAGVTQSPTHLIKTRGQQVTLRCSPISGHKSVSWYQQVLGQGPQFIFQYYEKEERGRGNFPDRFSARQFPNYSSELNVNALLLGDSALYLCASSLRTSGRNEQFFGPGTRLTVL.

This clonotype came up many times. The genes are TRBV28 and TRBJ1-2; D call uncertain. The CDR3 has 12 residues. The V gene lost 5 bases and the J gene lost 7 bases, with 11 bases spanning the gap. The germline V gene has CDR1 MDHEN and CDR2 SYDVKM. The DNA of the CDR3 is TGTGCCAGCAGTCCAAACTTAGGTGGCTACACCTTC. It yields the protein CASSPNLGGYTF.

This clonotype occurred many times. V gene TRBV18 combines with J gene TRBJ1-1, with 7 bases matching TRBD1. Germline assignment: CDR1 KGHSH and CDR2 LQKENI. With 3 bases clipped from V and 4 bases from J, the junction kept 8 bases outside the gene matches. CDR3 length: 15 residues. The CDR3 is CASSPRQGQTTEAFF. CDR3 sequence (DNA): TGTGCCAGCTCACCCCGACAGGGACAAACCACTGAAGCTTTCTTT.

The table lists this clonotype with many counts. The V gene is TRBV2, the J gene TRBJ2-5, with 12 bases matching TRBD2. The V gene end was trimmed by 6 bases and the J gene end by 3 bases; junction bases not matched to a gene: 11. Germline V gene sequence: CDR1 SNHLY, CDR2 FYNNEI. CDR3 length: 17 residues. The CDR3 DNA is TGTGCCAGCAGCGGAGGGACTAGCGGGTATAGAGAAGAGACCCAGTACTTC. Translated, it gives CASSGGTSGYREETQYF.

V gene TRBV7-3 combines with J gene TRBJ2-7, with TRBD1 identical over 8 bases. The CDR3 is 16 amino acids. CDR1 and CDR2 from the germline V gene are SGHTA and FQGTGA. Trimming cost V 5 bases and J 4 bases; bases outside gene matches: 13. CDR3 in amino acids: CASSTPTGQGSYEQYF. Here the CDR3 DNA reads TGTGCCAGCAGCACCCCAACCGGACAGGGATCTTACGAGCAGTACTTC.

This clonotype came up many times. The CDR3 sequence is CSAIKSPGNEQFF. For the CDR3, the DNA is TGCAGTGCAATTAAATCCCCTGGCAATGAGCAGTTCTTC. The gene calls are TRBV20-1 and TRBJ2-1; no reliable D call. Trimming took off 6 bases at V and 6 bases at J, with 15 bases between the two ends. CDR1 is DFQATT and CDR2 is SNEGSKA in the germline V gene (reference sequence). The CDR3 runs to 13 residues.

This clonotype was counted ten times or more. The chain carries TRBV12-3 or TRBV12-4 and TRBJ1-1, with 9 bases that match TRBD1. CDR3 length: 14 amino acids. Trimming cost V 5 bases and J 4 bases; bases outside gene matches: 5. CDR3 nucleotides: TGTGCCAGCAGTCAGGACAGGGGAAGCACTGAAGCTTTCTTT. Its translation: CASSQDRGSTEAFF.

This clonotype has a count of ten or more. The CDR3 loop is CASDPGRTYQETQYF. The CDR3 DNA is TGTGCCAGCGATCCGGGACGAACATACCAAGAGACCCAGTACTTC. The chain couples TRBV6-1 to TRBJ2-5; either TRBD1 or TRBD2 may fit D (5 bases each). Germline V CDR1 and CDR2: MNHNS, SASEGT. The CDR3 totals 15 residues. The V end lost 8 bases, the J end lost 0 bases, and 16 bases lay between the germline ends.

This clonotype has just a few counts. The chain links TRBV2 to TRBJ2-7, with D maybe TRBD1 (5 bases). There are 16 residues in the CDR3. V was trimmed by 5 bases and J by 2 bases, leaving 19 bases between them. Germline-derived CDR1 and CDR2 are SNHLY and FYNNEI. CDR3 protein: CASSPTTARTTYEQYF. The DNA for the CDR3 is TGTGCCAGCAGTCCGACGACAGCCCGTACCACCTACGAGCAGTACTTC. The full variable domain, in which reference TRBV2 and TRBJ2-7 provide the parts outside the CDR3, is EPEVTQTPSHQVTQMGQEVILRCVPISNHLYFYWYRQILGQKVEFLVSFYNNEISEKSEIFDDQFSVERPDGSNFTLKIRSTKLEDSAMYFCASSPTTARTTYEQYFGPGTRLTVT.

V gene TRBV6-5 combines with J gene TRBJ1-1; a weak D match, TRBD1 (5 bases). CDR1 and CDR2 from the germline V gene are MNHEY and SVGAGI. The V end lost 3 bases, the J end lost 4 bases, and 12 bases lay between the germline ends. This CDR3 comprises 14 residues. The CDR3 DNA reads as TGTGCCAGCAGTTATAAAGGGGTTGCCACTGAAGCTTTCTTT. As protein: CASSYKGVATEAFF.

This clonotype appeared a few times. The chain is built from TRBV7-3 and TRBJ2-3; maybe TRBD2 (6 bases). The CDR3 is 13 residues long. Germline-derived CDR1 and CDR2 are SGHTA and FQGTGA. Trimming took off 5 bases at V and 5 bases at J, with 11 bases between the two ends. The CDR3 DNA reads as TGTGCCAGCAGCCGACTAGGGAGAGATACGCAGTATTTT. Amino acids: CASSRLGRDTQYF. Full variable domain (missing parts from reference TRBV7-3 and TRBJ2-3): GAGVSQTPSNKVTEKGKYVELRCDPISGHTALYWYRQSLGQGPEFLIYFQGTGAADDSGLPNDRFFAVRPEGSVSTLKIQRTERGDSAVYLCASSRLGRDTQYFGPGTRLTVL.

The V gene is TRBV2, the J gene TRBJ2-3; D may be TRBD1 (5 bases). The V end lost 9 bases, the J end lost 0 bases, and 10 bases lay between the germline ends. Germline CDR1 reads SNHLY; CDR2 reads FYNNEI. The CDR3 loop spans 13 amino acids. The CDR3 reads CARVRQSTDTQYF. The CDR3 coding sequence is TGTGCCAGAGTAAGACAGAGCACAGATACGCAGTATTTT.

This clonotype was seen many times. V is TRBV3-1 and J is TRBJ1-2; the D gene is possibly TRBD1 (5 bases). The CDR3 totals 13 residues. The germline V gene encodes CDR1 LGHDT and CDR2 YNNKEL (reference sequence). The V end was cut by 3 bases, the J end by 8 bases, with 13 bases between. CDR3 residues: CASSHGTLMGYTF. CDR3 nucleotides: TGTGCCAGCAGCCATGGGACCCTGATGGGCTACACCTTC. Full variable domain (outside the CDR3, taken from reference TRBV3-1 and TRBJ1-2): DTAVSQTPKYLVTQMGNDKSIKCEQNLGHDTMYWYKQDSKKFLKIMFSYNNKELIINETVPNRFSPKSPDKAHLNLHINSLELGDSAVYFCASSHGTLMGYTFGSGTRLTVV.

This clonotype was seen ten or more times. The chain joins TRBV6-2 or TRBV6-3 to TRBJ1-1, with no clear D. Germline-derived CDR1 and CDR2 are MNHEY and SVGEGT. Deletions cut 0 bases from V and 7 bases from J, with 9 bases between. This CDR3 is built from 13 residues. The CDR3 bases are TGTGCCAGCAGTTACTCGTTTTTTCGTGAAGCTTTCTTT. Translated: CASSYSFFREAFF.

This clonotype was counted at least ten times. The CDR3 nucleotides are TGTGCCAGCAGTTTAAGTTGGACAGGGTCCACAGATACGCAGTATTTT. It is translated as CASSLSWTGSTDTQYF. The chain uses TRBV12-3 or TRBV12-4 and TRBJ2-3; TRBD1 agrees at 8 bases. V gave up 2 bases and J gave up 2 bases; unmatched junction bases: 6. The CDR3 runs to 16 residues.

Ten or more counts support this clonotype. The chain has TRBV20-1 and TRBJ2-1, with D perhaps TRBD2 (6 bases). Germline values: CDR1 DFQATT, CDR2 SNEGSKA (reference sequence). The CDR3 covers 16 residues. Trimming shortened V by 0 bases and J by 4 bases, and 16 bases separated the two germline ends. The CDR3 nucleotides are TGCAGTGCTAGAGATTCCACCGGGACTCAGTACAATGAGCAGTTCTTC. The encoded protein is CSARDSTGTQYNEQFF.

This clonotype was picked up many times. The CDR3 spells CASSLEPTGEEQYF. The CDR3, as DNA: TGTGCCAGCAGCTTGGAACCTACAGGGGAAGAGCAGTACTTC. V is TRBV5-6 and J is TRBJ2-7; 7 nucleotides agree with TRBD1. The trim removed 0 bases at V and 7 bases at J, leaving 7 bases unmatched. Germline CDR1 SGHDT, CDR2 YYEEEE. The CDR3 has 14 residues.

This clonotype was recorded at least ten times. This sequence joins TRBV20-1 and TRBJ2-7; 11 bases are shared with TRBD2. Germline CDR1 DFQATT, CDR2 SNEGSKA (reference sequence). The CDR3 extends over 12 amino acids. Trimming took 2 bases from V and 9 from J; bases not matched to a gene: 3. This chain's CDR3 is CSARSLAGGQYF. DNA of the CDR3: TGCAGTGCTAGATCGCTAGCGGGAGGGCAGTACTTC.